These 24 T cell receptor beta chains share one sample of origin, sequenced in a study of blood T cells in healthy people across ages. Using a J-beta primer mix together with a sample-barcoded 5' primer, a second PCR was run for about 6 to 11 cycles. In TCRdb, the 5' RACE reads were re-called with MiXCR into one record per CDR3 protein. This table has 750,000 to 950,000 distinct CDR3 sequences, 25% to 35% appearing once. The same sample was also used in a study of T cells of mothers and their children.

Sequencing was carried out using blood. The receptor source for this set is a woman aged 40 to 55 in good health.

This clonotype was picked up many times. The J gene is TRBJ1-6, the V gene TRBV30, with D hard to call. Trimming removed 0 bases from V and 7 bases from J, with 10 bases in between. Germline V lookup: CDR1 GTSNPN, CDR2 SVGIG (reference sequence). This CDR3 contains 14 residues. The CDR3 loop is CAWSVLVANSPLHF. DNA of the CDR3: TGTGCCTGGAGTGTATTGGTGGCCAATTCACCCCTCCACTTT.

In its sample, this clonotype was seen many times. The chain is built from TRBV20-1 and TRBJ2-1; D is unclear. The CDR3 runs 13 residues. The ends were cut back, 6 bases at V and 4 bases at J, with 13 bases in the middle. CDR1 DFQATT and CDR2 SNEGSKA come from the germline V gene (reference sequence). CDR3 loop: CSAQRSAYNEQFF. The CDR3 nucleotides read TGCAGTGCACAGAGGTCAGCTTACAATGAGCAGTTCTTC.

This sequence joins TRBV29-1 and TRBJ1-2; D is unresolved. Germline V gives CDR1 SQVTM, CDR2 ANQGSEA. The length of the CDR3 is 13 residues. V was trimmed by 2 bases and J by 4 bases, leaving 11 bases between them. In DNA form, the CDR3 reads TGCAGCGTTGAACGTGGCGCGTCCTATGGCTACACCTTC. It translates to CSVERGASYGYTF.

In its sample, this clonotype was seen a few times. The V call is TRBV5-1, the J call TRBJ2-5, with D possibly TRBD2 on 5 matching bases. CDR1 and CDR2 from the germline V gene are SGHRS and YFSETQ. CDR3 length equals 14 residues. Trimming shortened V by 0 bases and J by 5 bases, and 11 bases separated the two germline ends. CDR3 DNA sequence: TGCGCCAGCAGCTTGGGAGAGGGATGGGAGACCCAGTACTTC. This gives the protein CASSLGEGWETQYF.

This clonotype was counted a few times. CDR3 sequence (DNA): TGCAGTGCTAGAAAGGAGGGCAATGAGCAGTTCTTC. It yields the protein CSARKEGNEQFF. The chain carries TRBV20-1 and TRBJ2-1; maybe TRBD2 (6 bases). This CDR3 is built from 12 residues. Germline CDR1 is DFQATT and CDR2 is SNEGSKA (reference sequence). Trimming cost V 2 bases and J 6 bases, with 8 bases left between them.

This chain uses TRBV7-2 with TRBJ2-7; D is undetermined. Germline loops: CDR1 SGHTA, CDR2 FQGNSA. The V gene lost 0 bases and the J gene lost 6 bases, with 15 bases spanning the gap. The CDR3 is 15 amino acids. In DNA, the CDR3 is TGTGCCAGCAGCTTAGCGTGGTCCAGGTGGGGCGAGCAGTACTTC. Residues: CASSLAWSRWGEQYF. Together with reference TRBV7-2 and TRBJ2-7, the CDR3 gives the full variable domain: GAGVSQSPSNKVTEKGKDVELRCDPISGHTALYWYRQSLGQGLEFLIYFQGNSAPDKSGLPSDRFSAERTGGSVSTLTIQRTQQEDSAVYLCASSLAWSRWGEQYFGPGTRLTVT.

This clonotype was seen at least ten times. The chain carries TRBV12-3 or TRBV12-4 and TRBJ1-2; D is uncertain. Trimming removed 6 bases at V and 4 bases at J, with 15 bases between. The CDR3 consists of 14 residues. The CDR3 region is CASSLIGTFYGYTF. In nucleotides, the CDR3 is TGTGCCAGCAGCCTTATCGGCACCTTCTATGGCTACACCTTC.

V gene TRBV21-1 combines with J gene TRBJ1-4; the table's D call TRBD1 went unverified against the DNA. TRBV21-1 is classified as a pseudogene. The CDR3 is 17 residues long. The CDR3: CATIGQVRLTTNEKLFF. The CDR3 DNA reads TGTGCCACCATAGGACAGGTTCGACTCACAACTAATGAAAAACTGTTTTTT.

V and J are TRBV5-1 and TRBJ2-1; 8 positions match TRBD2. J gave up 4 bases and V 0 bases, and 6 bases lay outside the gene matches. This CDR3 spans 16 amino acids. Germline CDR1 reads SGHRS; CDR2 reads YFSETQ. The CDR3 spells CASSLGGGGPYNEQFF. The CDR3 DNA is TGCGCCAGCAGCTTGGGTGGCGGGGGGCCATACAATGAGCAGTTCTTC.

The chain recombines TRBV12-3 or TRBV12-4 with TRBJ1-5; D may be TRBD1 (6 bases). The ends were cut back, 6 bases at V and 7 bases at J, with 19 bases in the middle. This CDR3 region has 15 residues. Here the CDR3 DNA reads TGTGCCAGCAGGCCGACACAGGGTTCAGGCCAGCCCCAGCATTTT. It yields the protein CASRPTQGSGQPQHF.

This clonotype showed up just a few times. The rearrangement links TRBV6-7 to TRBJ2-7, with TRBD1 identical over 8 bases. TRBV6-7 falls under the ORF class, with uncertain function. V was clipped by 7 bases and J by 7 bases; unmatched bases: 9. The length of the CDR3 is 13 residues. CDR3 residues: CASTLDRVNEQYF. The DNA of the CDR3 is TGTGCCAGCACCCTGGACAGGGTGAATGAGCAGTACTTC.

The chain couples TRBV7-9 to TRBJ2-1; TRBD2 agrees at 8 bases. The germline gives CDR1 SEHNR, CDR2 FQNEAQ (reference sequence). The CDR3 sequence is 15 residues long. V was pared by 3 bases and J by 3 bases, with 4 bases of the junction left unmatched. The CDR3 protein is CASSFAGLDYNEQFF. CDR3 nucleotides: TGTGCCAGCAGCTTCGCGGGACTAGACTACAATGAGCAGTTCTTC.

The V call is TRBV12-3 or TRBV12-4, the J call TRBJ1-5; TRBD1 matches 9 bases. The CDR3 loop spans 13 amino acids. The V segment lost 5 bases and the J segment 6 bases; nucleotides outside the gene matches: 2. CDR3 bases: TGTGCCAGCAGTGGACAGGGGATTCAGCCCCAGCATTTT. Its translation: CASSGQGIQPQHF.

This chain connects TRBV5-1 to TRBJ2-3, with 9 bases fitting TRBD2. Germline V gene lookup returns CDR1 SGHRS and CDR2 YFSETQ. Losses at the gene ends were 0 bases for V and 5 bases for J; bases not matched to a gene: 10. This CDR3 spans 17 amino acids. CDR3 sequence reads: CASSLATLAGPGDTQYF. For the CDR3, the DNA is TGCGCCAGCAGCTTGGCTACGCTAGCGGGGCCCGGAGATACGCAGTATTTT.

The J gene is TRBJ2-3, the V gene TRBV3-1, with D maybe TRBD1 (8 bases). Trimming removed 4 bases from V and 0 bases from J, with 14 bases in between. The CDR3 extends over 16 amino acids. The germline V gene encodes CDR1 LGHDT and CDR2 YNNKEL (reference sequence). CDR3 protein: CASSPQGGLSTDTQYF. The CDR3, as DNA: TGTGCCAGCAGCCCACAGGGGGGGCTTAGCACAGATACGCAGTATTTT.

This clonotype was detected only a few times. The chain joins TRBV5-6 to TRBJ1-1, with a weak D call TRBD1 (5 bases). CDR1 is SGHDT, CDR2 YYEEEE, per germline. Trimming pared 0 bases from V and 0 bases from J, leaving 12 bases between. The CDR3 length is 16 residues. CDR3: CASSLAETRVNTEAFF. The CDR3 DNA sequence: TGTGCCAGCAGCTTGGCCGAGACCAGGGTGAACACTGAAGCTTTCTTT.

The rearrangement joins TRBV5-1 to TRBJ2-3; D gene ambiguous. The CDR3 sequence is 13 residues long. Germline V lookup: CDR1 SGHRS, CDR2 YFSETQ. V shed 2 bases and J shed 3 bases, with 7 bases lying between them. CDR3 loop: CASSLVPTDTQYF. The CDR3 coding sequence is TGCGCCAGCAGCTTAGTGCCGACAGATACGCAGTATTTT.

The count of this clonotype is one. This may be a read error: a much more frequent sequence differs by one nucleotide. The V gene is TRBV18, the J gene TRBJ2-7; D may be TRBD1 or TRBD2 (5 bases each). V was cut by 1 base and J by 0 bases, with 10 bases left in between. CDR1 is KGHSH, CDR2 LQKENI, per germline. The CDR3 sequence is 15 residues long. This CDR3 is CASSPRRGNSYEQYF. Written as DNA, the CDR3 is TGTGCCAGCTCACCACGCCGGGGCAACTCCTACGAGCAGTACTTC.

This clonotype was seen a handful of times. V gene TRBV28 combines with J gene TRBJ2-5; the match to TRBD2 covers 8 bases. In germline, CDR1 is MDHEN, CDR2 SYDVKM. The CDR3 consists of 14 residues. The V and J ends lost 4 bases and 1 base, in that order; junction bases with no gene match: 2. The CDR3 bases are TGTGCCAGCAGTTACGGGGGGGGCCAAGAGACCCAGTACTTC. This translates into CASSYGGGQETQYF.

This clonotype was found many times. The chain combines TRBV9 with TRBJ2-3, with D unresolved. Trimming removed 3 bases from V and 0 bases from J, with 11 bases in between. CDR1 SGDLS and CDR2 YYNGEE come from the germline V gene. The CDR3 runs 15 residues. The CDR3 region is CASSAGRASTDTQYF. CDR3 DNA: TGTGCCAGCAGCGCGGGCAGAGCAAGCACAGATACGCAGTATTTT.

A note on this clonotype: A junction end diverges from the germline sequence, so it may reflect a read error. The chain has TRBV6-2 or TRBV6-3 and TRBJ1-1, with 8 bases identical to TRBD1. The CDR3 is 14 amino acids. Germline loops: CDR1 MNHEY, CDR2 SVGEGT. CDR3 residues: CAGSFLTGGTEAFF. The CDR3 DNA reads TGTGCCGGCAGCTTCCTAACAGGGGGCACTGAAGCTTTCTTT.

A few counts support this clonotype. The chain is built from TRBV5-1 and TRBJ2-7, with D perhaps matching TRBD1 (6 bases). Trimming removed 0 bases at V and 6 bases at J, with 22 bases between. Looked up from germline, CDR1 is SGHRS and CDR2 is YFSETQ. The CDR3 is 17 residues long. The CDR3 DNA reads as TGCGCCAGCAGCTTGGGAGCCCCGGGACACTCTTCTGGCGAGCAGTACTTC. Residues: CASSLGAPGHSSGEQYF.

At least ten counts were recorded for this clonotype. This chain joins TRBV20-1 and TRBJ2-7; 11 bases align to TRBD2. V lost 2 bases, J lost 4 bases, and 7 bases stayed unmatched. The CDR3 has 15 amino acids. CDR1 DFQATT and CDR2 SNEGSKA come from the germline V gene (reference sequence). The CDR3 sequence: CSARPIAGGLYEQYF. CDR3 coding DNA: TGCAGTGCTAGACCGATAGCGGGGGGGTTGTACGAGCAGTACTTC.

The chain uses TRBV7-6 and TRBJ2-1, with D possibly being TRBD1 (5 bases). The CDR3 is made up of 17 amino acids. V dropped 1 base and J dropped 1 base, with 14 bases sitting between them. Germline CDR1 SGHVS, CDR2 FNYEAQ. The CDR3 sequence: CASSLGARVSSYNEQFF. CDR3 DNA sequence: TGTGCCAGCAGCTTAGGGGCCAGGGTCAGTTCCTACAATGAGCAGTTCTTC.